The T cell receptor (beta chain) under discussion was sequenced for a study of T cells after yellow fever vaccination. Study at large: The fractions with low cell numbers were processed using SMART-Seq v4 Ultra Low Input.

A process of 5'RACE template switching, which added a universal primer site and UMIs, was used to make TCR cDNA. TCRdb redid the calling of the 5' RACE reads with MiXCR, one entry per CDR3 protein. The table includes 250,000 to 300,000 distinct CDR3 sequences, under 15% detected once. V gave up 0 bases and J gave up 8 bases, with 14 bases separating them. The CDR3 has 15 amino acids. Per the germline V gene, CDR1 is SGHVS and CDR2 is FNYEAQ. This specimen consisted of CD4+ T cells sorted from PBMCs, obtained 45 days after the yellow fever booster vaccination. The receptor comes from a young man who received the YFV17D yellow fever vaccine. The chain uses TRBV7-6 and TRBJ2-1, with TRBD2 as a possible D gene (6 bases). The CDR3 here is CASSLAGTLAYEQFF. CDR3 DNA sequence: TGTGCCAGCAGCTTAGCGGGTACACTAGCTTATGAGCAGTTCTTC.